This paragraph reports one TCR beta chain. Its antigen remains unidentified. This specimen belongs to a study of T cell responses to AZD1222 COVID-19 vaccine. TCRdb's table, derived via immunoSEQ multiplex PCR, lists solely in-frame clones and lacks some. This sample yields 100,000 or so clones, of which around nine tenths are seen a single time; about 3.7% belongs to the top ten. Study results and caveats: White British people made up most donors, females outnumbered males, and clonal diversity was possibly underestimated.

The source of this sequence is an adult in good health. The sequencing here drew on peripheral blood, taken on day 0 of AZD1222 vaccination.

DNA for the CDR3: TGTGCCAGCAGTCCTTGGGACAGGAGGGCAGAGACCCAGTACTTC. Translated: CASSPWDRRAETQYF. The J gene is TRBJ2-5, the V gene TRBV28; 8 bases map to TRBD1. V shed 5 bases and J 4 bases; nucleotides not matched to a gene: 9. This CDR3 comprises 15 residues. CDR1 is MDHEN, CDR2 SYDVKM, per germline. Drawing the rest from reference TRBV28 and TRBJ2-5, the complete variable domain is DVKVTQSSRYLVKRTGEKVFLECVQDMDHENMFWYRQDPGLGLRLIYFSYDVKMKEKGDIPEGYSVSREKKERFSLILESASTNQTSMYLCASSPWDRRAETQYFGPGTRLLVL.